What follows describes a single T cell receptor (beta chain). Its antigen is currently unknown. The method was immunoSEQ multiplex PCR; TCRdb's version includes in-frame clones alone and lacks a portion of them. The top ten clones hold approximately 3% of a sample with 60,000 to 90,000 clones, around 81% of them seen once. This record comes from a study of cytomegalovirus exposure and HLA in healthy donors. General study findings and limits: For most TCR sequences rarity was the rule, although some public TCRs occurred in many donors.

The source material was PBMCs. This receptor was identified in a man younger than 45 in good health and CMV-seronegative.

CDR3 sequence (DNA): TGTGCCAGTAGTAAACAACAGGGGGTGAGCTATGGCTACACCTTC. This codes for CASSKQQGVSYGYTF. The chain links TRBV19 to TRBJ1-2; 8 nucleotides match TRBD1. Germline loops: CDR1 LNHDA, CDR2 SQIVND (reference sequence). The CDR3 totals 15 residues. Trimming cost V 4 bases and J 4 bases; bases outside gene matches: 8. Supplemented by reference TRBV19 and TRBJ1-2, the full variable domain reads DGGITQSPKYLFRKEGQNVTLSCEQNLNHDAMYWYRQDPGQGLRLIYYSQIVNDFQKGDIAEGYSVSREKKESFPLTVTSAQKNPTAFYLCASSKQQGVSYGYTFGSGTRLTVV.